The 20 T cell receptor beta chains below were found in one sample sequenced in a study of response to subunit inactivated influenza vaccine. TCRdb fed the RT-PCR reads into MiXCR, producing one record per CDR3 protein. The sample yields 300,000 to 350,000 distinct CDR3 sequences, less than 25% seen once. Source: PBMCs from blood, taken roughly 20 months after vaccination. These receptors all come from a man between 45 and 75 years old who received an inactivated influenza vaccine.

This clonotype was recorded a few times. The genes are TRBV5-4 and TRBJ1-4; possibly TRBD1 for D (5 bases). Germline CDR1 and CDR2: SGHNT and YYREEE (reference sequence). V lost 0 bases and J 5 bases, leaving 11 bases between the germline ends. The CDR3 totals 15 residues. CDR3 DNA sequence: TGTGCCAGCAGCTTGGGGACATTAAGAAATGAAAAACTGTTTTTT. The encoded protein is CASSLGTLRNEKLFF.

This clonotype was picked up a small number of times. DNA for the CDR3: TGTGCCAGCGGTCTAGGGGGCCGGGCAGATACGCAGTATTTT. Encoded protein: CASGLGGRADTQYF. V usage is TRBV12-3 or TRBV12-4 and J usage is TRBJ2-3, with TRBD1 identical over 7 bases. V gave up 8 bases and J gave up 4 bases; unmatched junction bases: 9. CDR3 length equals 14 residues.

In its sample, this clonotype was seen many times. J is TRBJ1-1 and V is TRBV27; possibly TRBD1 for D (6 bases). Trimming stripped 3 bases from V and 8 bases from J, with 10 bases between. Germline values: CDR1 MNHEY, CDR2 SMNVEV (reference sequence). The CDR3 spans 12 residues. The CDR3 nucleotides are TGTGCCAGCAGTTTTTGGGGGGCGGAAGCTTTCTTT. This codes for CASSFWGAEAFF.

Only a few counts were recorded for this clonotype. This rearrangement joins TRBV19 to TRBJ2-2; 8 nucleotides align to TRBD2. Germline CDR1 and CDR2: LNHDA and SQIVND (reference sequence). Losses at the gene ends were 7 bases for V and 1 base for J; bases not matched to a gene: 8. The CDR3 runs to 16 residues. The CDR3 reads CASTRISGRNTGELFF. The CDR3 nucleotides are TGTGCCAGTACCCGCATCAGCGGGAGGAACACCGGGGAGCTGTTTTTT.

J is TRBJ1-2 and V is TRBV6-1; TRBD1 matches at 8 bases. V shed 6 bases, J shed 8 bases, and the junction held 11 bases outside the gene matches. The V gene's germline CDR1 is MNHNS and CDR2 SASEGT. There are 14 residues in the CDR3. This CDR3 is CASRGDRGVLGYTF. CDR3 coding DNA: TGTGCCAGCAGGGGAGACAGGGGAGTTTTGGGCTACACCTTC.

The rearrangement joins TRBV10-3 to TRBJ1-3; the D is unclear. The CDR3 runs to 14 residues. From germline, CDR1 is ENHRY and CDR2 SYGVKD. Here the CDR3 reads CATSRVGSGNTIYF. DNA of the CDR3: TGTGCAACTTCAAGGGTCGGCTCTGGAAACACCATATATTTT.

The V call is TRBV6-1, the J call TRBJ1-2, with a possible D match to TRBD1 (5 bases). From germline, CDR1 is MNHNS and CDR2 SASEGT. This CDR3 spans 14 amino acids. Between the trimmed V and J ends, which lost 6 bases and 4 bases, there was a span of 15 bases. The CDR3 protein is CASSPAKGPYGYTF. The CDR3 DNA reads TGTGCCAGCAGCCCCGCTAAGGGGCCCTATGGCTACACCTTC.

Notes on this clonotype: Given a much more abundant clone one base away, this may be a read error. In DNA, the CDR3 is TGCAGTGCTAGAGAAGGGACAGGGAATCAGGCCCAGCATTTT. Translating gives CSAREGTGNQAQHF. The chain combines TRBV20-1 with TRBJ1-5; 9 nucleotides align to TRBD1. Germline lookup yields CDR1 DFQATT and CDR2 SNEGSKA (reference sequence). There are 14 residues in the CDR3.

There are a few counts of this clonotype. V gene TRBV25-1 combines with J gene TRBJ1-1, with 8 bases that match TRBD1. In germline, CDR1 is MGHDK, CDR2 SYGVNS. The CDR3 runs 13 residues. The V and J ends lost 4 bases and 5 bases, in that order; junction bases with no gene match: 3. CDR3 amino acids: CASSGTGLTEAFF. In DNA, the CDR3 is TGTGCCAGCAGTGGGACAGGGTTGACTGAAGCTTTCTTT. Using reference TRBV25-1 and TRBJ1-1 for the parts outside the CDR3, the full variable domain is EADIYQTPRYLVIGTGKKITLECSQTMGHDKMYWYQQDPGMELHLIHYSYGVNSTEKGDLSSESTVSRIRTEHFPLTLESARPSHTSQYLCASSGTGLTEAFFGQGTRLTVV.

The V call is TRBV20-1, the J call TRBJ2-3; D perhaps matches TRBD1 (5 bases). CDR1 is DFQATT, CDR2 SNEGSKA, per germline (reference sequence). This CDR3 contains 14 residues. V shed 6 bases and J shed 1 base, with 14 bases lying between them. Written as DNA, the CDR3 is TGCAGTGCCTCCTTATTGGGGCGCACAGATACGCAGTATTTT. It codes for CSASLLGRTDTQYF.

This clonotype was observed many times. V usage is TRBV20-1 and J usage is TRBJ1-4, with a tentative D call TRBD1 (5 bases). Trimming took 5 bases from V and 7 from J, leaving 14 bases between them. Germline CDR1 DFQATT, CDR2 SNEGSKA (reference sequence). There are 13 residues in the CDR3. For the CDR3, the DNA is TGCAGTGCTGCAGGAGGGGCGAGTGAAAAACTGTTTTTT. Translation: CSAAGGASEKLFF.

CDR3: CASSHPKHRSQETQYF. As DNA, the CDR3 is TGCGCCAGCAGCCACCCCAAGCACAGAAGTCAAGAGACCCAGTACTTC. V is TRBV4-3 and J is TRBJ2-5; D gene uncertain. CDR3 size: 16 residues. Trimming removed 3 bases at V and 2 bases at J, with 16 bases between. CDR1 and CDR2 from the germline V gene are LGHNA and YSLEER.

Remarks on this clonotype: One end of the junction does not line up with germline, which may come from a read error. The chain uses TRBV7-7 and TRBJ2-5; TRBD2 matches at 14 bases. This CDR3 region has 17 residues. The germline V gene has CDR1 SSHAT and CDR2 FNYEAQ (reference sequence). The CDR3 DNA reads as TGTGCTAGCAGCTTAGGGACTAGCGGGGGAGGACAAGAGACCCAGTACTTC. This gives the protein CASSLGTSGGGQETQYF. The variable domain in full, with the rest retrieved from reference TRBV7-7 and TRBJ2-5, is GAGVSQSPRYKVTKRGQDVTLRCDPISSHATLYWYQQALGQGPEFLTYFNYEAQPDKSGLPSDRFSAERPEGSISTLTIQRTEQRDSAMYRCASSLGTSGGGQETQYFGPGTRLLVL.

The table lists this clonotype with a few counts. V usage is TRBV12-3 or TRBV12-4 and J usage is TRBJ1-2, with D maybe TRBD1 (5 bases). V was cut by 3 bases and J by 4 bases, with 12 bases left in between. The CDR3 length is 14 residues. The CDR3 DNA reads as TGTGCCAGCAGTTTCGATGGGGGTAGCTATGGCTACACCTTC. Residues: CASSFDGGSYGYTF.

This clonotype was found a few times. J is TRBJ1-2 and V is TRBV7-2; the D gene is possibly TRBD1 (5 bases). V was cut by 1 base and J by 3 bases, with 9 bases left in between. CDR3 length: 14 residues. CDR1 and CDR2 from the germline V gene are SGHTA and FQGNSA. This chain's CDR3 is CASSLGQFDYGYTF. The DNA for the CDR3 is TGTGCCAGCAGCTTAGGACAGTTCGACTATGGCTACACCTTC.

The chain joins TRBV29-1 to TRBJ2-1; the D gene is possibly TRBD1 (6 bases). CDR3 length: 12 amino acids. Trimming cost V 7 bases and J 2 bases, with 9 bases left between them. The germline V gene encodes CDR1 SQVTM and CDR2 ANQGSEA. The CDR3 here is CSARTAYNEQFF. Here the CDR3 DNA reads TGCAGCGCCCGGACAGCCTACAATGAGCAGTTCTTC.

In its sample, this clonotype was seen a few times. CDR3 residues: CSAKPGTDDGYTF. The CDR3 DNA reads as TGCAGTGCAAAACCCGGGACAGACGATGGCTACACCTTC. The chain is built from TRBV20-1 and TRBJ1-2; 7 positions match TRBD1. CDR1 is DFQATT and CDR2 is SNEGSKA in the germline V gene (reference sequence). CDR3 length: 13 amino acids. J gave up 6 bases and V 6 bases, and 10 bases lay outside the gene matches.

The chain employs TRBV6-6 and TRBJ2-7; D gene ambiguous. Per germline, CDR1 MNHNY and CDR2 SVGAGI (reference sequence). With 3 bases removed from V and 2 bases from J, the gap between germline ends came to 8 bases. The CDR3 consists of 13 residues. The CDR3 protein is CASSYSRTYEQYF. As DNA, the CDR3 is TGTGCCAGCAGTTATTCCAGGACCTACGAGCAGTACTTC.

The sample holds a few counts of this clonotype. This chain joins TRBV6-2 or TRBV6-3 and TRBJ2-3; no clear D gene. The germline CDR1 and CDR2 sequences are MNHEY and SVGEGT. Trimming shortened V by 0 bases and J by 0 bases, and 13 bases separated the two germline ends. CDR3 size: 17 residues. The CDR3 DNA follows: TGTGCCAGCAGTTACTCGACGAGGTCTAGTAGCACAGATACGCAGTATTTT. Translation gives CASSYSTRSSSTDTQYF.

The chain is built from TRBV10-3 and TRBJ2-5; 12 positions match TRBD2. CDR1 and CDR2 from the germline V gene are ENHRY and SYGVKD. The CDR3 runs 17 residues. The J segment lost 7 bases and the V segment lost 0 bases, leaving 9 bases of the junction unmatched. The CDR3, as DNA: TGTGCCATCAGTGAGTCGTGGGAGACTAGCGGGAGAGGGACCCAGTACTTC. This gives the protein CAISESWETSGRGTQYF.